The following is a T cell receptor (beta chain) sequence with its context. Its antigen target is currently unknown. Relative to the germline gene, one junction end is altered; a read error may explain this. The entry originates in a study of tumor-infiltrating lymphocytes in primary liver carcinoma (TCRdb year 2017). Study-level background: Roughly five patients with histopathologically diagnosed primary liver carcinoma underwent surgical resection in China between 2015 and March 2016. Hepatocellular carcinoma (four) or combined HCC and intrahepatic cholangiocarcinoma (one) was present in the five patients, who were three men and two women aged 30 to 69 years. The tumors of the five patients were staged as T1-T3 N0M0, with maximum diameters ranging from roughly 4.2 to 10 cm. Roughly 3.5 to 7.5 million productive TCRbeta reads were obtained per sample, and no significant difference in read depth was found between tissue types. The study combined TCRbeta repertoire sequencing, expression microarrays and whole-exome sequencing across five regions of each liver tumor, with adjacent normal tissue and blood. A total of 35 or so specimens from 5 patients went through TCRbeta repertoire sequencing, namely 25 tumor regions, 5 adjacent noncancerous liver tissues and 5 peripheral blood samples. High reproducibility was observed for the technical replicate repertoires, with mean shared-clone rates roughly 0.92 and correlation coefficients above 0.95. The study at large found these results: The top 250 clones made up a significantly larger repertoire fraction in tumors than in blood (p = 0.039). Bulk unsorted samples precluded comparing CD4+ and CD8+ T cell repertoires. Only five patients were included in the study, and the authors note that the findings should be validated in a larger study. Repertoire overlap was found to be higher between tumor regions (mean about 35%) than between tumor-adjacent (approximately 17%) or tumor-blood (14%) pairs, consistent with antigen-driven expansion. Because only the TCR beta chain was sequenced and unpaired alpha chains were not captured, true repertoire diversity is likely underestimated.

Starting from around 520 ng total RNA, TCRbeta-specific cDNA was produced by reverse transcription with a constant-region primer and ProtoScript II reverse transcriptase. Construction of the TCRbeta libraries relied on three nested rounds of multiplex PCR, following a slightly modified ARM-PCR procedure. Multiplex TRBV1-TRBV30 forward primers and a Cbeta reverse primer were used in the first two PCR rounds, each of which was run for about 10 cycles. Sample barcodes and Illumina adapters were attached in a final 25-cycle PCR using Deep VentR polymerase. Amplicons of 200-500 bp were gel-purified with a QIAquick gel extraction kit before sequencing. TCRbeta amplicons were sequenced on an Illumina HiSeq 2500 with 250-bp paired-end reads. In the authors' own workflow: Reads were quality-trimmed with Trimmomatic v0.33, and paired reads were merged with FLASH v1.2.11 to recover full CDR3 sequences. V, D and J germline segments were assigned to the rearranged TCRbeta sequences using MiGEC v1.2.1b. VDJtools v1.0.0 computed clonotype statistics and Shannon-Wiener diversity indices. To reduce sampling bias, subsequent analyses other than the diversity analysis used only the 250 most abundant clonotypes in each sample. The public reads were quality trimmed at Q25 with fastp and then assembled into clones with MiXCR by TCRdb, keeping productive beta chains. Here each entry gathers all rows of one CDR3 protein and keeps the most common genes and DNA. The V and J calls and clone size are TCRdb's, not the authors'. The sample data list fewer than 250,000 distinct CDR3 sequences, and approximately 64% of these were observed just once. The ten largest account for roughly 6.4% of the sample.

Looking up the germline V gene yields CDR1 MNHNS and CDR2 SASEGT. The CDR3, from cysteine to phenylalanine, totals 14 residues. Here the CDR3 DNA is all that survives: 42 bases in frame from base 1. RNA from unsorted whole blood was extracted with TRIzol reagent, and germline DNA was obtained with the DNeasy Blood & Tissue kit. At the time of sampling, the patients had chronic HBV infection and had not received any treatment. Before surgery, about 4 milliliters of peripheral blood were collected into K2EDTA tubes. The V gene is TRBV6-1 and the J gene is TRBJ2-2; the best D guess is TRBD1, with 5 bases matching. This TCR was recovered from a woman aged 55-70 years with primary liver carcinoma and hepatitis B virus infection. The sample comprised peripheral blood. The DNA sequence follows: TGTGCCGGCAGTGAGAGACAGCATACCGGGGAGCTGTTTTTT. Translated, it gives CAGSERQHTGELFF.